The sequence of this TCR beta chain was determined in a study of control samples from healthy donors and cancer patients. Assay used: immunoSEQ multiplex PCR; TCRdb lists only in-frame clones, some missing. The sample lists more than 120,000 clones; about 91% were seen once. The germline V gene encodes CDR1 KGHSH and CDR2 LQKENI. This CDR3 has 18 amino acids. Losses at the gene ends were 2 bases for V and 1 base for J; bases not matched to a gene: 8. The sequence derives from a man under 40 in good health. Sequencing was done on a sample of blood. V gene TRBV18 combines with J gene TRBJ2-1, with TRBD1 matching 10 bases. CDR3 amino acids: CASSPRTGGNLSYNEQFF. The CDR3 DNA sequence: TGTGCCAGCTCACCAAGGACAGGGGGGAACCTTTCCTACAATGAGCAGTTCTTC.